Each of the 3 T cell receptor beta chains below was sequenced from the same sample in a study of CD8 T cells in ankylosing spondylitis. MiXCR, run by TCRdb on the 5' RACE reads, gives a single entry per CDR3 protein. The repertoire has 350,000 or so distinct CDR3 sequences, under 15% of them found once; the top ten carry about 1%. The specimen was blood, either unsorted or a sorted T cell fraction (not recorded which). The receptors shown here come from a male donor with ankylosing spondylitis or in good health (not recorded which).

This clonotype was seen a handful of times. The V gene is TRBV2, the J gene TRBJ2-2; unclear D gene. The V gene lost 10 bases and the J gene lost 5 bases, with 11 bases spanning the gap. Germline CDR1 reads SNHLY; CDR2 reads FYNNEI. CDR3 length: 12 residues. Here the CDR3 reads CAISAITGELFF. CDR3 DNA: TGTGCCATCTCGGCCATAACCGGGGAGCTGTTTTTT.

This clonotype was seen more than once but under ten times. CDR3 in DNA: TGTGCCAGCATCCCCGGGACGGGGAATTCACCCCTCCACTTT. Amino acid sequence: CASIPGTGNSPLHF. The V gene is TRBV25-1, the J gene TRBJ1-6; tentative D call: TRBD1 (5 bases). Germline loops: CDR1 MGHDK, CDR2 SYGVNS. This CDR3 contains 14 residues. Trimming shortened V by 7 bases and J by 7 bases, and 14 bases separated the two germline ends. The full variable domain, with the rest looked up from reference TRBV25-1 and TRBJ1-6, is EADIYQTPRYLVIGTGKKITLECSQTMGHDKMYWYQQDPGMELHLIHYSYGVNSTEKGDLSSESTVSRIRTEHFPLTLESARPSHTSQYLCASIPGTGNSPLHFGNGTRLTVT.

The rearrangement links TRBV5-5 to TRBJ2-3; 9 nucleotides line up with TRBD2. This CDR3 has 16 residues. Germline-derived CDR1 and CDR2 are SGHKS and YYEKEE (reference sequence). The V and J ends lost 0 bases and 9 bases, in that order; junction bases with no gene match: 11. CDR3 in DNA: TGTGCCAGCAGCTTGGTGGGACTAGCAATAAGAAGAACGCAGTATTTT. It yields the protein CASSLVGLAIRRTQYF.